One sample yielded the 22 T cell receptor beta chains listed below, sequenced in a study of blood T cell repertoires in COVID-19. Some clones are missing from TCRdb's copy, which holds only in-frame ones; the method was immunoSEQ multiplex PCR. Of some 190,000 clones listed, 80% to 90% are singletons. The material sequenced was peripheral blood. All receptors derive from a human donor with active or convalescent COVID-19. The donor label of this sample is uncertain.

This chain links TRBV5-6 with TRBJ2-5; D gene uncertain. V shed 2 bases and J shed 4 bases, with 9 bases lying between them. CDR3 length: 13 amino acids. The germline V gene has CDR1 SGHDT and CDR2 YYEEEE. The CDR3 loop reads CASSFQQTETQYF. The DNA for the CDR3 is TGTGCCAGCAGCTTCCAACAGACAGAGACCCAGTACTTC.

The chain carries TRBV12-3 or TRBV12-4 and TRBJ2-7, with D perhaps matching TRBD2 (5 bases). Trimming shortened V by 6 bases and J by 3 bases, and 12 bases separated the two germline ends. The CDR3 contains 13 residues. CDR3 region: CASSLQGSYEQYF. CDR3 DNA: TGTGCCAGCAGCTTACAAGGGAGCTACGAGCAGTACTTC.

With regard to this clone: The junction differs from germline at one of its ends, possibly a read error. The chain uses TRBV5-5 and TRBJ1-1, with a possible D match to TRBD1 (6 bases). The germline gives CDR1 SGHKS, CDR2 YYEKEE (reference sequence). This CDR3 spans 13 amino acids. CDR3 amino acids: CASSLDGTGKAVF. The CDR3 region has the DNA TGTGCCAGCAGCTTGGATGGTACAGGGAAGGCAGTCTTT.

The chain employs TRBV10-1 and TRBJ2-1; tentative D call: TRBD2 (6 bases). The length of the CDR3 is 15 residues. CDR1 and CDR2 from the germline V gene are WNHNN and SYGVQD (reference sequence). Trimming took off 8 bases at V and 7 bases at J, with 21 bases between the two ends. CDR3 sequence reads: CASSSVGSGLNEQFF. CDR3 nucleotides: TGCGCCAGCTCGAGCGTCGGGAGCGGGTTAAATGAGCAGTTCTTC.

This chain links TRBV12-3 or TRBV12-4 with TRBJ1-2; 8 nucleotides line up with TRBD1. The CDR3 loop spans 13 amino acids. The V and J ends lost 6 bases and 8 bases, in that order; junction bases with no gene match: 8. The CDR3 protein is CASRTTGERGYTF. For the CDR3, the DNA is TGTGCCAGCAGGACGACAGGGGAACGCGGCTACACCTTC.

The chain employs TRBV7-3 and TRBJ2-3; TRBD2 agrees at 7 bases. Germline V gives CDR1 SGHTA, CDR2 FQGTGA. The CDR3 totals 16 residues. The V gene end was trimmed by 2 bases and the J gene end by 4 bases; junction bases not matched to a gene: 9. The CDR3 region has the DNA TGTGCCAGCAGCTTATCCCGCGGGAGAGCAGCAGATACGCAGTATTTT. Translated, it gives CASSLSRGRAADTQYF. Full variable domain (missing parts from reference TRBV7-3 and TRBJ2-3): GAGVSQTPSNKVTEKGKYVELRCDPISGHTALYWYRQSLGQGPEFLIYFQGTGAADDSGLPNDRFFAVRPEGSVSTLKIQRTERGDSAVYLCASSLSRGRAADTQYFGPGTRLTVL.

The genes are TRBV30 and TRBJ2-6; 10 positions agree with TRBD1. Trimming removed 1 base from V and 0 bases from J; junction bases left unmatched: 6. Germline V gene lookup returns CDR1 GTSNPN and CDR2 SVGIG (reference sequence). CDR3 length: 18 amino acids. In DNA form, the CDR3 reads TGTGCCTGGAGTGCAAGGGACAGGGGATTCTCTGGGGCCAACGTCCTGACTTTC. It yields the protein CAWSARDRGFSGANVLTF.

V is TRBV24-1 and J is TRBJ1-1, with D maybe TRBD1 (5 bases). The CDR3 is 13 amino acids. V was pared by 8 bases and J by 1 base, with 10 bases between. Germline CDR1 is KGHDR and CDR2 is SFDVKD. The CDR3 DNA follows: TGTGCCACCAAGCAGGGTGGGAACACTGAAGCTTTCTTT. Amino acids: CATKQGGNTEAFF.

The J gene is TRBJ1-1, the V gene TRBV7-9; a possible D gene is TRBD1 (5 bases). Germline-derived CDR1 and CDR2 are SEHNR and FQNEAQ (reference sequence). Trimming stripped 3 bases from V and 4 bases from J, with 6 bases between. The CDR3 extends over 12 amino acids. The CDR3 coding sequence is TGTGCCAGCAGCTTCAGGGCCACTGAAGCTTTCTTT. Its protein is CASSFRATEAFF. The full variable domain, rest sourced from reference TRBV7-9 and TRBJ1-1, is DTGVSQNPRHKITKRGQNVTFRCDPISEHNRLYWYRQTLGQGPEFLTYFQNEAQLEKSRLLSDRFSAERPKGSFSTLEIQRTEQGDSAMYLCASSFRATEAFFGQGTRLTVV.

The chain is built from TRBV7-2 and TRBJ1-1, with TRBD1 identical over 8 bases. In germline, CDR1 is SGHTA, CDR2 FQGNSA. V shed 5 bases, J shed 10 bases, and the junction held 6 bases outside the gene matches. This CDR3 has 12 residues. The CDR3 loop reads CASSLRTGRAFF. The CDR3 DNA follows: TGTGCCAGCAGCCTGAGGACAGGGAGAGCTTTCTTT.

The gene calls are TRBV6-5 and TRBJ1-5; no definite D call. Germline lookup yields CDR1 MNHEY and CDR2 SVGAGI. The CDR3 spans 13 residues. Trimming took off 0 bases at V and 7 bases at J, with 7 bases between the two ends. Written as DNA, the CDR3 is TGTGCCAGCAGTTACTCCCTACAGCAGCCCCAGCATTTT. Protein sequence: CASSYSLQQPQHF.

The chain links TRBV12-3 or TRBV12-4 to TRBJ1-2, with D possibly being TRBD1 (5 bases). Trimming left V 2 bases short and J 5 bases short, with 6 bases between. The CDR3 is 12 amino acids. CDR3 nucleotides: TGTGCCAGCAGTTTAAGGGGTTATGGCTACACCTTC. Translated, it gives CASSLRGYGYTF.

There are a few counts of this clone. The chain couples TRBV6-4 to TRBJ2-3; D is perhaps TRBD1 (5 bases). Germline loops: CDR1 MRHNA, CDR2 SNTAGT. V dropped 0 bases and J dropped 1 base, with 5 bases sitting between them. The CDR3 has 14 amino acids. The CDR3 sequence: CASSDSGGTDTQYF. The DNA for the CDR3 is TGTGCCAGCAGTGACTCAGGGGGCACAGATACGCAGTATTTT.

In DNA form, the CDR3 reads TGCGCCAGCAGCACCGGAGGACTCGCAAATGAAAAACTGTTTTTT. Its translation: CASSTGGLANEKLFF. This rearrangement joins TRBV4-1 to TRBJ1-4; D remains ambiguous. The length of the CDR3 is 15 residues. V gave up 5 bases and J gave up 5 bases, with 15 bases separating them. The germline CDR1 and CDR2 sequences are MGHRA and YSYEKL.

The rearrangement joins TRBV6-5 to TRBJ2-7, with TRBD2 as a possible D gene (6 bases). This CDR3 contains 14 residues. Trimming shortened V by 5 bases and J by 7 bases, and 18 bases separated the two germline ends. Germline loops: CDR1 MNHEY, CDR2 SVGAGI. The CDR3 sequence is CASSRGTGKGEQYF. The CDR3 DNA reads TGTGCCAGCAGTCGCGGGACGGGAAAGGGGGAGCAGTACTTC.

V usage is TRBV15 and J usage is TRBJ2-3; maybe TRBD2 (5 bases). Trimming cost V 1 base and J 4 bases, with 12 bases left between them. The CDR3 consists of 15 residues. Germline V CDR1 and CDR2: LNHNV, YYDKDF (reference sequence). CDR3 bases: TGTGCCACCAGCAGAGGCAGAACTAGTGCAGATACGCAGTATTTT. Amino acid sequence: CATSRGRTSADTQYF.

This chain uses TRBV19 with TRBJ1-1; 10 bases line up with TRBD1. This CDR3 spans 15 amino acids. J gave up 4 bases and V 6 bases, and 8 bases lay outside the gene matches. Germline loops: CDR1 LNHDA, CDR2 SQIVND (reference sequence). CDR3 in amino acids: CASRISWDRGTEAFF. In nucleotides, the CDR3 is TGTGCCAGTAGGATATCCTGGGACAGGGGCACTGAAGCTTTCTTT.

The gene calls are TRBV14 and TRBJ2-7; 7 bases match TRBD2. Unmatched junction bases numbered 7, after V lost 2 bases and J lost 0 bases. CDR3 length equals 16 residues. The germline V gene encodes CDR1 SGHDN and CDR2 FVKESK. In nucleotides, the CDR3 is TGTGCCAGCAGCCAATTGGCTAGCGGAGACTCCTACGAGCAGTACTTC. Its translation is CASSQLASGDSYEQYF.

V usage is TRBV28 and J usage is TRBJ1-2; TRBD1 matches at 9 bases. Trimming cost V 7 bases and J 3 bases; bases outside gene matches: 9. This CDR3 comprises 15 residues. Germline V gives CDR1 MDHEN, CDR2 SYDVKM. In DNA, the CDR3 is TGTGCCAGCACCTCCATCAGGGACAGGGACTATGGCTACACCTTC. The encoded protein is CASTSIRDRDYGYTF.

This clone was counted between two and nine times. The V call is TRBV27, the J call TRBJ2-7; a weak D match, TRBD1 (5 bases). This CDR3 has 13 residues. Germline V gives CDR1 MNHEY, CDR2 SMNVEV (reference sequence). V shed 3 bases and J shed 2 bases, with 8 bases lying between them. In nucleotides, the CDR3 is TGTGCCAGCAGTTTGGGGCGAGCCTACGAGCAGTACTTC. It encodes CASSLGRAYEQYF.

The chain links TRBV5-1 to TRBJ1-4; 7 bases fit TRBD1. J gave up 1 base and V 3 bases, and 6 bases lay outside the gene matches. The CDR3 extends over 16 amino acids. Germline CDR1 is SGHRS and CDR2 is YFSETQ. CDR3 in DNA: TGCGCCAGCAGCTCGCCCTCAGGGGGAACTAATGAAAAACTGTTTTTT. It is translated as CASSSPSGGTNEKLFF.

DNA of the CDR3: TGTGCTAGTGGTGATACAGGGCCGGAGACCCAGTACTTC. Its protein product is CASGDTGPETQYF. This chain links TRBV12-5 with TRBJ2-5, with D possibly being TRBD1 (6 bases). The CDR3 totals 13 residues. Trimming stripped 5 bases from V and 5 bases from J, with 12 bases between. Looked up from germline, CDR1 is LGHNT and CDR2 is FRNRAP.